The entry that follows covers one T cell receptor (beta chain) sequence. The data derive from a study of neoadjuvant nivolumab and ipilimumab in lung cancer. About the research overall: Patients got nivolumab 3 mg/kg on days 1, 15 and 29; combination added ipilimumab 1 mg/kg day 1.

J was trimmed by 2 bases and V by 6 bases; bases with no gene match: 6. This CDR3 contains 14 residues. Looked up from germline, CDR1 is SEHNR and CDR2 is FQNEAQ (reference sequence). Sequencing was performed with immunoSEQ multiplex PCR; in TCRdb, only in-frame clones are kept and a portion is missing. The data hold 6,500 to 8,500 clones, with roughly 76% observed a single time. The receptor comes from an adult with non-small cell lung cancer. V gene TRBV7-9 combines with J gene TRBJ2-5, with 7 positions matching TRBD2. The sample here was tumor tissue, taken after neoadjuvant nivolumab, alone or with ipilimumab, at or shortly before surgery. The CDR3 protein is CASRKLARQETQYF. CDR3 in DNA: TGTGCCAGCAGAAAACTAGCGAGGCAAGAGACCCAGTACTTC.